These 17 T cell receptor beta chains came from one sample sequenced in a study of blood T cells in healthy people across ages (dated by TCRdb to about 2015). The method was 5' RACE. Sequencer: Illumina HiSeq 2500. A second PCR of roughly 7 to 12 cycles was run with a J-beta primer mix and a sample-barcoded 5' primer. TCRdb reran the public reads through fastp at Q25 and MiXCR, keeping productive beta chains. Here each entry gathers all rows of one CDR3 protein and keeps the most common genes and DNA. The sample table holds roughly 700,000 distinct CDR3 sequences, of which approximately 49% were seen once. The biggest ten clones account for under 35% of the sample. The sequencing input was blood. The receptor source for this set is an older woman in good health.

This clonotype appeared a few times. V and J are TRBV7-2 and TRBJ2-4; D is unresolved. With 5 bases removed from V and 5 bases from J, the gap between germline ends came to 19 bases. The CDR3 runs 16 residues. Germline V CDR1 and CDR2: SGHTA, FQGNSA. CDR3 region: CASSVRVAIGENIQYF. The CDR3 DNA is TGTGCCAGCAGCGTCCGTGTAGCCATAGGAGAAAACATTCAGTACTTC.

As for this clonotype: A read error may produce the germline difference seen at one junction end. CDR3 residues: CSAANLGSPTDTQYF. For the CDR3, the DNA is TGCAGTGCCGCAAACTTGGGTTCTCCCACAGATACACAGTATTTT. J is TRBJ2-3 and V is TRBV20-1; the D is unclear. This CDR3 has 15 residues. From germline, CDR1 is DFQATT and CDR2 SNEGSKA (reference sequence).

V and J are TRBV20-1 and TRBJ1-5, with a weak D call TRBD1 (5 bases). Trimming stripped 3 bases from V and 7 bases from J, with 10 bases between. Germline values: CDR1 DFQATT, CDR2 SNEGSKA (reference sequence). The CDR3 sequence is 12 residues long. The CDR3 loop is CSASWGLQPQHF. CDR3 nucleotide sequence: TGCAGTGCTAGTTGGGGGTTGCAGCCCCAGCATTTT.

The gene calls are TRBV6-6 and TRBJ2-7; 12 bases map to TRBD1. The CDR3 is 16 amino acids. V shed 6 bases and J 2 bases; nucleotides not matched to a gene: 8. Germline values: CDR1 MNHNY, CDR2 SVGAGI (reference sequence). Here the CDR3 reads CASRDMGQGATYEQYF. The CDR3 nucleotides read TGTGCCAGCAGGGACATGGGACAGGGGGCTACCTACGAGCAGTACTTC.

The chain carries TRBV20-1 and TRBJ1-6; D is possibly TRBD1 (5 bases). V dropped 0 bases and J dropped 4 bases, with 7 bases sitting between them. Germline CDR1 reads DFQATT; CDR2 reads SNEGSKA (reference sequence). The CDR3 has 14 amino acids. This chain's CDR3 is CSAREPGYNSPLHF. The CDR3 coding sequence is TGCAGTGCTAGAGAGCCAGGGTATAATTCACCCCTCCACTTT.

The J gene is TRBJ2-7, the V gene TRBV6-1; TRBD1 is a possible D gene (6 bases). Germline V gene sequence: CDR1 MNHNS, CDR2 SASEGT. There are 15 residues in the CDR3. Trimming pared 3 bases from V and 2 bases from J, leaving 14 bases between. CDR3: CASSDVTGLAYEQYF. The CDR3 nucleotides read TGTGCCAGCAGTGACGTGACAGGTCTGGCCTACGAGCAGTACTTC.

The rearrangement joins TRBV6-2 or TRBV6-3 to TRBJ2-7; 11 nucleotides agree with TRBD2. This CDR3 has 16 residues. The germline gives CDR1 MNHEY, CDR2 SVGEGT. After removal of 8 bases from V and 2 bases from J, the junction contained 11 bases not matched to a gene. In DNA form, the CDR3 reads TGTGCCAGCCGAATGACTAGCGGGACGAAGACCTACGAGCAGTACTTC. This encodes CASRMTSGTKTYEQYF.

This clonotype was seen a few times. The chain employs TRBV2 and TRBJ2-3; D is unresolved. Germline V gives CDR1 SNHLY, CDR2 FYNNEI. The germline V and J ends were trimmed by 2 bases and 12 bases, with 12 bases remaining between them. This CDR3 comprises 12 residues. The CDR3 loop is CASSENLDHQYF. In nucleotides, the CDR3 is TGTGCCAGCAGTGAAAACCTGGACCACCAGTATTTT.

The CDR3 spells CSAAASGSSYEQYF. The CDR3 nucleotides read TGCAGTGCGGCGGCTAGCGGCAGCTCCTACGAGCAGTACTTC. This sequence joins TRBV20-1 and TRBJ2-7; 7 nucleotides agree with TRBD2. This CDR3 is 14 amino acids long. The trim removed 6 bases at V and 0 bases at J, leaving 8 bases unmatched. Germline lookup yields CDR1 DFQATT and CDR2 SNEGSKA (reference sequence).

The chain links TRBV12-3 or TRBV12-4 to TRBJ2-7, with 8 bases aligning to TRBD2. The ends lost 4 bases at V and 4 bases at J; junction bases unmatched: 6. The length of the CDR3 is 14 residues. As DNA, the CDR3 is TGTGCCAGCAGTTCGCGGACTAGCCTGTACGAGCAGTACTTC. This sequence encodes CASSSRTSLYEQYF.

This clonotype was counted between two and nine times. The rearrangement links TRBV7-2 to TRBJ2-1; 8 bases match TRBD2. J lost 6 bases, V lost 4 bases, and 2 bases had no gene match. The CDR3 totals 13 residues. CDR1 and CDR2 (germline): SGHTA, FQGNSA. This chain's CDR3 is CASSYGTSNEQFF. As DNA, the CDR3 is TGTGCCAGCAGCTACGGGACTAGCAATGAGCAGTTCTTC.

This clonotype was seen a handful of times. The genes are TRBV6-2 or TRBV6-3 and TRBJ2-6; D is undetermined. V dropped 6 bases and J dropped 2 bases, with 11 bases sitting between them. Germline V CDR1 and CDR2: MNHEY, SVGEGT. The CDR3 spans 15 residues. This CDR3 is CASSSGWAGANVLTF. The CDR3 bases are TGTGCCAGCAGCTCCGGGTGGGCTGGGGCCAACGTCCTGACTTTC.

This clonotype was seen only a few times. The genes are TRBV5-1 and TRBJ2-4; D unresolved. Trimming pared 0 bases from V and 1 base from J, leaving 8 bases between. This CDR3 is 15 amino acids long. Germline CDR1 and CDR2: SGHRS and YFSETQ. CDR3 residues: CASSLDGMAKNIQYF. The CDR3 bases are TGCGCCAGCAGCTTGGACGGTATGGCCAAAAACATTCAGTACTTC.

The gene calls are TRBV11-2 and TRBJ2-7; D is possibly TRBD2 (5 bases). V was clipped by 0 bases and J by 7 bases, with 13 bases between them. CDR3 length: 14 amino acids. CDR1 is SGHAT and CDR2 is FQNNGV in the germline V gene. CDR3 bases: TGTGCCAGCAGCTTAGATTTGGGAGACAATGAGCAGTACTTC. The encoded protein is CASSLDLGDNEQYF.

The V gene is TRBV20-1, the J gene TRBJ1-5, with D possibly TRBD1 on 5 matching bases. CDR3 length: 16 residues. CDR1 is DFQATT and CDR2 is SNEGSKA in the germline V gene (reference sequence). The V gene lost 0 bases and the J gene lost 3 bases, with 15 bases spanning the gap. The CDR3 is CSARDTGGSNNQPQHF. The CDR3 DNA reads TGCAGTGCTAGAGATACTGGGGGATCAAACAATCAGCCCCAGCATTTT.

The CDR3 is CSARVGAAHGEQYF. The CDR3 bases are TGCAGCGCTCGGGTGGGGGCAGCACACGGCGAGCAGTACTTC. The chain couples TRBV29-1 to TRBJ2-7, with D perhaps matching TRBD1 (6 bases). This CDR3 is 14 amino acids long. Germline V CDR1 and CDR2: SQVTM, ANQGSEA. Trimming removed 7 bases from V and 6 bases from J, with 22 bases in between.

This sequence joins TRBV5-5 and TRBJ2-7, with D tentatively TRBD1 (6 bases). Trimming shortened V by 6 bases and J by 3 bases, and 19 bases separated the two germline ends. CDR3 length equals 15 residues. Per the germline V gene, CDR1 is SGHKS and CDR2 is YYEKEE (reference sequence). The CDR3 loop reads CASTLAPQQGYEQYF. In nucleotides, the CDR3 is TGTGCCAGCACCCTCGCCCCCCAACAGGGCTACGAGCAGTACTTC.